The next 6 T cell receptor beta chains were all read from a single sample in a study of identifying expanded T cells in peripheral blood. Measured with immunoSEQ multiplex PCR; TCRdb has only the in-frame clones, and not every one. The profile shows 50,000 to 70,000 clones, around 87% of them singletons. The source material was blood. All receptors come from a person aged 18 to 69 in good health.

J is TRBJ2-7 and V is TRBV28; D is uncertain. The V gene lost 1 base and the J gene lost 4 bases, with 11 bases spanning the gap. Germline CDR1 MDHEN, CDR2 SYDVKM. The CDR3 runs 14 residues. CDR3 nucleotides: TGTGCCAGCAGTTTATCCCCAGGAACTTACGAGCAGTACTTC. This codes for CASSLSPGTYEQYF.

The V and J genes are TRBV27 and TRBJ2-7, with D tentatively TRBD2 (6 bases). Trimming pared 4 bases from V and 2 bases from J, leaving 9 bases between. This CDR3 spans 13 amino acids. Germline CDR1 MNHEY, CDR2 SMNVEV (reference sequence). For the CDR3, the DNA is TGTGCCAGCAGTTCACTAGCTCCCTACGAGCAGTACTTC. Its protein is CASSSLAPYEQYF.

The rearrangement joins TRBV9 to TRBJ2-1, with TRBD1 matching over 7 bases. The CDR3 sequence is 12 residues long. The V gene's germline CDR1 is SGDLS and CDR2 YYNGEE. V shed 3 bases, J shed 10 bases, and the junction held 4 bases outside the gene matches. The CDR3 sequence: CASSGRDSEQFF. In DNA, the CDR3 is TGTGCCAGCAGCGGCCGGGACAGCGAGCAGTTCTTC. Complete variable domain (other parts from reference TRBV9 and TRBJ2-1): DSGVTQTPKHLITATGQRVTLRCSPRSGDLSVYWYQQSLDQGLQFLIQYYNGEERAKGNILERFSAQQFPDLHSELNLSSLELGDSALYFCASSGRDSEQFFGPGTRLTVL.

V usage is TRBV5-1 and J usage is TRBJ2-7; TRBD1 is a possible D gene (6 bases). The CDR3 is 16 amino acids. V shed 0 bases and J shed 1 base, with 14 bases lying between them. CDR1 and CDR2 (germline): SGHRS, YFSETQ. CDR3 sequence (DNA): TGCGCCAGCAGCTTGGCCGGTTTGCAGGGGTCCTACGAGCAGTACTTC. Its translation: CASSLAGLQGSYEQYF.

This chain uses TRBV7-2 with TRBJ2-3; 7 positions agree with TRBD1. The trim removed 5 bases at V and 1 base at J, leaving 3 bases unmatched. The germline CDR1 and CDR2 sequences are SGHTA and FQGNSA. The CDR3 consists of 14 residues. Written as DNA, the CDR3 is TGTGCCAGCAGCAGGGGGCTCGGCACAGATACGCAGTATTTT. It is translated as CASSRGLGTDTQYF.

The chain joins TRBV6-1 to TRBJ2-2; D may correspond to TRBD1 or TRBD2 (5 bases each). Trimming removed 4 bases at V and 3 bases at J, with 12 bases between. CDR1 is MNHNS and CDR2 is SASEGT in the germline V gene. This CDR3 comprises 15 residues. For the CDR3, the DNA is TGTGCCAGCAGTGCACGGGGCGGATACACCGGGGAGCTGTTTTTT. Encoded protein: CASSARGGYTGELFF.